This is a list of T cell receptor beta chains from one sample in a study of cytomegalovirus exposure and HLA in healthy donors. The repertoire was sequenced with immunoSEQ multiplex PCR; TCRdb's copy has only in-frame clones and lacks some. Here the sample spans 150,000 to 200,000 clones, about four fifths being singletons. The sample comprised PBMCs. Source of these receptors: a girl between 5 and 17 years old in good health and CMV-seropositive. CDR3s include the opening cysteine and the closing phenylalanine or tryptophan. A D gene is named only where the DNA matches it firmly. Where a row states a size, it is once, few, many or the class of an expanded clone; other rows omit it.

TGTGCCAGCAGGCCGGGACATCTTCTTCAGCCCCAGCATTTT	CASRPGHLLQPQHF	TRBV6-5	TRBJ1-5	.	.
TGTGCCTCCTGGCCCGCGGGGGTCTCTTCTGACGGCTACACCTTC	CASWPAGVSSDGYTF	TRBV6-5	TRBJ1-2	few	.
TGCGCCAGCAGCCAAGAATCCGTTCCGTTAGCGGGGGGGACCTACGAGCAGTACTTC	CASSQESVPLAGGTYEQYF	TRBV4-1	TRBJ2-7	few	TRBD2
TGTGCCAGCAGTTTATTCCCGTCCGGGGAGCTGTTTTTT	CASSLFPSGELFF	TRBV28	TRBJ2-2	.	.
TGTGCCAGCAGTTTATTAGCAGGGGGACGGGGCACTGAAGCTTTCTTT	CASSLLAGGRGTEAFF	TRBV28	TRBJ1-1	.	TRBD1
TGCGCCAGCAGCTTGGGTGACGGGAGCTCCTACGAGCAGTACTTC	CASSLGDGSSYEQYF	TRBV5-1	TRBJ2-7	.	.
TGTGCCAGCAGTTTATCAGGACACCCGGCCTCTGGGGCCAACGTCCTGACTTTC	CASSLSGHPASGANVLTF	TRBV28	TRBJ2-6	few	.
TGTGCTAGTGGTTTGCCCCTACAGGGTCCCGAAGCTTTCTTT	CASGLPLQGPEAFF	TRBV12-5	TRBJ1-1	.	.
TGTGCCAGCACGGGGATAGCATCTATAGGAGATACGCAGTATTTT	CASTGIASIGDTQYF	TRBV2	TRBJ2-3	.	.
TGCGCCAGTTCGGCGGAGTCGTACGAGCAGTACTTC	CASSAESYEQYF	TRBV5-1	TRBJ2-7	.	.
TGTGCCACCAGCAGAGGAGGGCAGGGGGTTGAGCAGTTCTTC	CATSRGGQGVEQFF	TRBV15	TRBJ2-1	.	TRBD1
TGTGCCAGCTCACCACCCGCAGGGATGAACACTGAAGCTTTCTTT	CASSPPAGMNTEAFF	TRBV18	TRBJ1-1	.	.
TGCGCCAGCAGCTCGGGGCCTGACAGGGCTCCGTACTATGGCTACACCTTC	CASSSGPDRAPYYGYTF	TRBV5-1	TRBJ1-2	.	TRBD1
TGCGCCAGCAGCCCCGTTGGACACCCGTTGGACACTGAAGCTTTCTTT	CASSPVGHPLDTEAFF	TRBV4-1	TRBJ1-1	few	.
TGTGCCAGCAGCCCGGGACTACGCACAGATACGCAGTATTTT	CASSPGLRTDTQYF	TRBV6-5	TRBJ2-3	.	TRBD2
TGTGCCAGCAGTTTAGGGACTAGCGGGAGCAGCGAGCAGTTCTTC	CASSLGTSGSSEQFF	TRBV28	TRBJ2-1	.	TRBD2
TGTGCCAGCAGCCCAGGACAGGGGTACAATGAGCAGTTCTTC	CASSPGQGYNEQFF	TRBV9	TRBJ2-1	.	TRBD1
TGTGCCAGCAGCTTGACAGGACAGGGAGTCCTTGACACTGAAGCTTTCTTT	CASSLTGQGVLDTEAFF	TRBV5-6	TRBJ1-1	.	TRBD1
TGTGCCAGCGGTACAGGGGCGGAGCCCTACGAGCAGTACTTC	CASGTGAEPYEQYF	TRBV28	TRBJ2-7	.	TRBD1
TGTGCCAGCAGGCCCACAGGGCGCAACACCGGGGAGCTGTTTTTT	CASRPTGRNTGELFF	TRBV7-9	TRBJ2-2	.	.
TGTGCCAGCAGCGTAGCTGACGGGGGGGTCACCGGGGAGCTGTTTTTT	CASSVADGGVTGELFF	TRBV9	TRBJ2-2	.	TRBD2
TGCGCCAGCAGCCTCCGGGACAGGGGGCGCCTGGAGACCCAGTACTTC	CASSLRDRGRLETQYF	TRBV5-1	TRBJ2-5	few	TRBD1
TGTGCCAGCAGACGGACAGCCTCTAGCAATCAGCCCCAGCATTTT	CASRRTASSNQPQHF	TRBV6-5	TRBJ1-5	.	.
TGTGCCTGGAGTGTATTTAGGCGGGGGACCCCAAGCAATCAGCCCCAGCATTTT	CAWSVFRRGTPSNQPQHF	TRBV30	TRBJ1-5	few	.
TGTGCCAGCACTCCGGGACCCAGGGGACCCCACGAGCAGTACTTC	CASTPGPRGPHEQYF	TRBV11-2	TRBJ2-7	.	.
TGCGCCAGCAGCCAGGACACCGGGACAGAAATCCGCACAGATACGCAGTATTTT	CASSQDTGTEIRTDTQYF	TRBV4-1	TRBJ2-3	.	TRBD1
TGTGCCAGCAGCTTAGTGACGTGGGCGGGAGAGACCCAGTACTTC	CASSLVTWAGETQYF	TRBV7-2	TRBJ2-5	.	.
TGTGCCAGCAGTCCTTCGACAGGGGACAAGAGGACTGAAGCTTTCTTT	CASSPSTGDKRTEAFF	TRBV28	TRBJ1-1	.	TRBD1
TGTGCCAGCAGGGACCGGGACAGTTTTAATCAGCCCCAGCATTTT	CASRDRDSFNQPQHF	TRBV6-4	TRBJ1-5	.	TRBD1
TGCGCCAGCAGCCAAGATCGCAGGGGGACCACAGATACGCAGTATTTT	CASSQDRRGTTDTQYF	TRBV4-3	TRBJ2-3	.	TRBD1
TGTGCCAGCTCACTACAGGGGAGAGAGCAGCCCCAGCATTTT	CASSLQGREQPQHF	TRBV18	TRBJ1-5	.	TRBD1
TGCGCCAGCAGCTTGGCGACTACCGGGGAGCTGTTTTTT	CASSLATTGELFF	TRBV5-1	TRBJ2-2	.	.
TGCGCCAGCAGCTTTGGCACGAACACTGAAGCTTTCTTT	CASSFGTNTEAFF	TRBV5-1	TRBJ1-1	.	.
TGTGCCAGCAGCCAGGCGGTTACAGGTCCCTACGAGCAGTACTTC	CASSQAVTGPYEQYF	TRBV4-2	TRBJ2-7	.	.
TGTGCCAGCAGCCTTAGCTACCGAAGGGAGGCCGGGGAGCTGTTTTTT	CASSLSYRREAGELFF	TRBV7-2	TRBJ2-2	.	.
TGTGCCACCAGCAGAGGAGGGCTGGAGACCCAGTACTTC	CATSRGGLETQYF	TRBV15	TRBJ2-5	.	.
TGTGCCAGCAGTGCTTCTGCGAGGAGTTTTGAAAAACTGTTTTTT	CASSASARSFEKLFF	TRBV25-1	TRBJ1-4	.	.
TGTGCCAGCAGTGAGGCGAGATCTTCCTACGAGCAGTACTTC	CASSEARSSYEQYF	TRBV27	TRBJ2-7	.	.
TGTGCCAGTAGTATAGGCCTGACAGGTGGTGGGGAGCCCCAGCATTTT	CASSIGLTGGGEPQHF	TRBV19	TRBJ1-5	once	.
TGTGCCAGCATCAAGATCATGGGGGCGACGGACTATGGCTACACCTTC	CASIKIMGATDYGYTF	TRBV7-2	TRBJ1-2	.	.
TGCGCCACCCTGACTAGCAGCAATTACGAGCAGTACTTC	CATLTSSNYEQYF	TRBV10-2	TRBJ2-7	.	TRBD2
TGTGCCAGCAGTTTAACAGGGTCGAATTATGGCTACACCTTC	CASSLTGSNYGYTF	TRBV27	TRBJ1-2	.	.
TGTGCCAGCAGTGAAAACGGGAACTCTGGAAACACCATATATTTT	CASSENGNSGNTIYF	TRBV6-1	TRBJ1-3	once	.
TGTGCCAGCAGTTTCGTTGCGGGAGGGCCGGAGCAGTACTTC	CASSFVAGGPEQYF	TRBV27	TRBJ2-7	.	TRBD2
TGTGCCAGCAGCTTCTCACTTGGGACAGGGGGCACTGAAGCTTTCTTT	CASSFSLGTGGTEAFF	TRBV7-2	TRBJ1-1	.	TRBD1
TGCGCCAGCAGCCTTAGCGGGAGCTCCGACGATGAGCAGTTCTTC	CASSLSGSSDDEQFF	TRBV5-1	TRBJ2-1	few	TRBD2
TGTGCCAGCAGTCGGGACAGGGATAACTATGGCTACACCTTC	CASSRDRDNYGYTF	TRBV27	TRBJ1-2	.	TRBD1
TGTGCCAGTAGTATTTCGGGGGGCGGCCACGAGCAGTACTTC	CASSISGGGHEQYF	TRBV19	TRBJ2-7	.	.
TGCGCCAGCAGCCAGGAACTAGCGGGCAGCACAGATACGCAGTATTTT	CASSQELAGSTDTQYF	TRBV4-1	TRBJ2-3	.	TRBD2
TGTGCCAGCAGTTACAGGGGGCCCTACGAGCAGTACTTC	CASSYRGPYEQYF	TRBV6-6	TRBJ2-7	.	TRBD1
TGTGCCAGCAGAACGGGACTAGCGACGAACACCGGGGAGCTGTTTTTT	CASRTGLATNTGELFF	TRBV9	TRBJ2-2	.	TRBD2
TGTGCCAGCAGTGAGCGCTCCGGGACAGGGGTCGAAAAACTGTTTTTT	CASSERSGTGVEKLFF	TRBV6-1	TRBJ1-4	.	TRBD1
TGTGCCAGTAGCGGACCAGGGGATGAAAAACTGTTTTTT	CASSGPGDEKLFF	TRBV19	TRBJ1-4	.	.
TGTGCCAGTGGGGGGAGAGTTGGCTACACCTTC	CASGGRVGYTF	TRBV19	TRBJ1-2	.	.
TGCGCCAGCAGCCCGGGGACTAGCCCCTACAATGAGCAGTTCTTC	CASSPGTSPYNEQFF	TRBV5-1	TRBJ2-1	.	TRBD2
TGTGCCAGCAGCTCTACTAGGCCCTTAGCCAAAAACATTCAGTACTTC	CASSSTRPLAKNIQYF	TRBV5-4	TRBJ2-4	.	.
TGTGCCAGCAGCCCACAGGGGACCCTCTATGGCTACACCTTC	CASSPQGTLYGYTF	TRBV28	TRBJ1-2	.	TRBD1
TGTGCCAGCATGGACAGCGATCAAGAGACCCAGTACTTC	CASMDSDQETQYF	TRBV27	TRBJ2-5	once	.